This T cell receptor beta chain is from a study of control samples from healthy donors and cancer patients. Method: immunoSEQ multiplex PCR; TCRdb's copy keeps in-frame clones and lacks some. The sample consists of 70,000 to 75,000 clones, 94% of them appearing once. Trimming took off 5 bases at V and 4 bases at J, with 12 bases between the two ends. Germline V gives CDR1 LNHDA, CDR2 SQIVND (reference sequence). The CDR3 contains 14 residues. Sample: blood. The sequence was collected from a woman aged 25 to 39 in good health. The gene calls are TRBV19 and TRBJ1-3, with unresolved D. This chain's CDR3 is CASSPRGGGNTIYF. The CDR3, as DNA: TGTGCCAGTAGTCCCCGGGGAGGAGGAAACACCATATATTTT.